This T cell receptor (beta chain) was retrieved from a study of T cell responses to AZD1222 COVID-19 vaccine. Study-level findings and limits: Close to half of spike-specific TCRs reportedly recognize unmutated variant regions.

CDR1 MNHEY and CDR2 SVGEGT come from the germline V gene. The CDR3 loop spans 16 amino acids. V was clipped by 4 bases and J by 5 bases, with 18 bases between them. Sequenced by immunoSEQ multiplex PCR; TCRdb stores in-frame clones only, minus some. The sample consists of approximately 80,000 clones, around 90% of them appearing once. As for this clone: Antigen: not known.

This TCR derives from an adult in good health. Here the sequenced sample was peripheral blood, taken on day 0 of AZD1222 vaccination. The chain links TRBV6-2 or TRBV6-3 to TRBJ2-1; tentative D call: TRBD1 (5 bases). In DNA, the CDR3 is TGTGCCAGCAGTTCCGCTGGGGCCGTAGTAGACAATGAGCAGTTCTTC. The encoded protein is CASSSAGAVVDNEQFF.